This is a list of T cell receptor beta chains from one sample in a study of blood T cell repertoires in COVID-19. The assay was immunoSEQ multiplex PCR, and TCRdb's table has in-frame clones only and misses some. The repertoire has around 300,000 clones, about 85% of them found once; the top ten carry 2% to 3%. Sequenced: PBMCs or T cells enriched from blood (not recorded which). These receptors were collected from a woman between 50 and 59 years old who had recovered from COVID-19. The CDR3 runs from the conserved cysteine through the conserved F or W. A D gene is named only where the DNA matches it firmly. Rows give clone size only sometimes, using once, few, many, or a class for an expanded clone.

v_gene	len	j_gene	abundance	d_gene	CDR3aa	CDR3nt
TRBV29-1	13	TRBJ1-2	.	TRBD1	CSVEEKGTGGYTF	TGCAGCGTTGAAGAGAAGGGGACAGGAGGCTACACCTTC
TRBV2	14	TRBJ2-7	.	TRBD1	CATSRTGGSYEQYF	TGTGCCACCTCCCGGACAGGGGGCAGTTACGAGCAGTACTTC
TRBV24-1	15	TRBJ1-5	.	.	CATSLGNLSNQPQHF	TGTGCCACCAGTTTGGGCAATCTGAGCAATCAGCCCCAGCATTTT
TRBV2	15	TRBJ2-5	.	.	CASSPGLQGGETQYF	TGTGCCAGCAGTCCGGGACTACAGGGCGGAGAGACCCAGTACTTC
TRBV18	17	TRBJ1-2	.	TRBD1	CASSPGTGADVNYGYTF	TGTGCCAGCTCCCCCGGGACAGGGGCCGACGTAAACTATGGCTACACCTTC
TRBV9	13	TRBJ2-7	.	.	CASSVAPPTEQYF	TGTGCCAGCAGCGTAGCCCCGCCTACGGAGCAGTACTTC
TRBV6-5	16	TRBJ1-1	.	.	CASSYSAGELNTEAFF	TGTGCCAGCAGTTACTCGGCCGGAGAGTTGAACACTGAAGCTTTCTTT
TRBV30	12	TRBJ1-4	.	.	CAWDGLNEKLFF	TGTGCCTGGGACGGACTGAATGAAAAACTGTTTTTT
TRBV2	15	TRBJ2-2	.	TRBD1	CASTTGTANTGELFF	TGTGCCAGCACTACCGGGACAGCGAACACCGGGGAGCTGTTTTTT
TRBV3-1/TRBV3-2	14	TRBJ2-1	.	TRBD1	CASSQVRTGVEQFF	TGTGCCAGCAGCCAAGTGCGGACAGGGGTAGAGCAGTTCTTC
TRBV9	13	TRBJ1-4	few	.	CASSTNSNEKLFF	TGTGCCAGCAGCACCAACTCTAATGAAAAACTGTTTTTT
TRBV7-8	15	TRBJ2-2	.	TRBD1	CASSSRGLSTGELFF	TGTGCCAGCAGCTCCAGGGGGCTGAGCACCGGGGAGCTGTTTTTT
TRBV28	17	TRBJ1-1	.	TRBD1	CASSPHTQTGGYTEAFF	TGTGCCAGCAGCCCTCACACCCAAACAGGGGGCTACACTGAAGCTTTCTTT
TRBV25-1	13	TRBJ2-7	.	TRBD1	CASRRGTDYEQYF	TGTGCCAGCAGGAGGGGGACAGACTACGAGCAGTACTTC
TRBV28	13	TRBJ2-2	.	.	CASSLIDTGELFF	TGTGCCAGCAGTTTAATAGACACCGGGGAGCTGTTTTTT
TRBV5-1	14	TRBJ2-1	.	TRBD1	CASAGQGSYNEQFF	TGCGCCAGCGCCGGACAGGGGTCCTACAATGAGCAGTTCTTC
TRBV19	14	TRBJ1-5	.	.	CASSVSGEDQPQHF	TGTGCCAGTAGTGTATCGGGAGAGGATCAGCCCCAGCATTTT